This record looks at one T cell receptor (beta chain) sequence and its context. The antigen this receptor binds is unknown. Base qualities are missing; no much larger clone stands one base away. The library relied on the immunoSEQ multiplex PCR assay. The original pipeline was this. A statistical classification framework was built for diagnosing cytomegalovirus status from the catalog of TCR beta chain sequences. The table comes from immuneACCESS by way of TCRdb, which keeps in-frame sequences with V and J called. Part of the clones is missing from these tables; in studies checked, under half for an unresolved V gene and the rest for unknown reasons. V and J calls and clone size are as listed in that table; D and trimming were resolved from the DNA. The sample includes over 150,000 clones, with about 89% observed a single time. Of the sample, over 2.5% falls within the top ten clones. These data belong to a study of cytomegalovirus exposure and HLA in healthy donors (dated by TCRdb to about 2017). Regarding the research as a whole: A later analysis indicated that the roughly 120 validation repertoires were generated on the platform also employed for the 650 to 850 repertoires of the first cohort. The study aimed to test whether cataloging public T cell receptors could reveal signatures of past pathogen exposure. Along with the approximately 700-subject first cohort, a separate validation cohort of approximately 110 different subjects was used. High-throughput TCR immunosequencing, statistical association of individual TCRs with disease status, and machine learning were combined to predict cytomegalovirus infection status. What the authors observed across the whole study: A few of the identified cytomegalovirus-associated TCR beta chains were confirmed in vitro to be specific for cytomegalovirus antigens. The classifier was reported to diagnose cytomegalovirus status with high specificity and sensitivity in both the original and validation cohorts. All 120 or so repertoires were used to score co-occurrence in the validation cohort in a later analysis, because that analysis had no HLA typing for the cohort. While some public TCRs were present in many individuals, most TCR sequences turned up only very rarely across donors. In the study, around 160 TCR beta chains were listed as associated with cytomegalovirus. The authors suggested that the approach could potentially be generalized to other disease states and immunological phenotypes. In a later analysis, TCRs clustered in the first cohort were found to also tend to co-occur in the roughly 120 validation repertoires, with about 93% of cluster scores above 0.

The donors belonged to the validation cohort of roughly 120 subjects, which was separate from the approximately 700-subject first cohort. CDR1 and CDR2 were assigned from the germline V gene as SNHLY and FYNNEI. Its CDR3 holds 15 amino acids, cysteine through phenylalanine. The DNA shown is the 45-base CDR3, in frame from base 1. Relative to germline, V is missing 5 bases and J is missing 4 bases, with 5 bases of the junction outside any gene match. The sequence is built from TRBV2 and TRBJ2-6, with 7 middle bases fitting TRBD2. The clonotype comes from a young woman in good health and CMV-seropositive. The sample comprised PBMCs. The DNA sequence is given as TGTGCCAGCAGTCCTCGGGAGGCGGGGGCCAACGTCCTGACTTTC. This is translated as CASSPREAGANVLTF.